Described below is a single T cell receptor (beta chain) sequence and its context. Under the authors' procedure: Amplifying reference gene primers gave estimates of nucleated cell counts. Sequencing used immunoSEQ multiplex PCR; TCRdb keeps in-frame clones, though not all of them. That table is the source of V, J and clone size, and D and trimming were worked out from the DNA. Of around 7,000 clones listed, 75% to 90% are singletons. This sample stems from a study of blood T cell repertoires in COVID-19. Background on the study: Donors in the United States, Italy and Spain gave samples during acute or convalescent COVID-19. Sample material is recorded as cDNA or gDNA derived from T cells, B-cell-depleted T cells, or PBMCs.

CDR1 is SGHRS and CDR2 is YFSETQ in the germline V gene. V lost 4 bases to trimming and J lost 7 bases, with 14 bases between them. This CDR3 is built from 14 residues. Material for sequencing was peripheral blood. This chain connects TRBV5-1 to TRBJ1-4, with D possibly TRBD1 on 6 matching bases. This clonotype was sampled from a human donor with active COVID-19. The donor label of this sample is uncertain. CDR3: CASSRGGTGEKLFF. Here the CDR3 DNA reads TGCGCCAGCAGCCGAGGGGGAACGGGTGAAAAACTGTTTTTT. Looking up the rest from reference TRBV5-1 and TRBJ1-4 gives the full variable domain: KAGVTQTPRYLIKTRGQQVTLSCSPISGHRSVSWYQQTPGQGLQFLFEYFSETQRNKGNFPGRFSGRQFSNSRSEMNVSTLELGDSALYLCASSRGGTGEKLFFGSGTQLSVL.